These T cell receptor beta chains were read from a single sample in a study of T cells in Graves' hyperthyroidism and ophthalmopathy. MiXCR was run by TCRdb on the multiplex PCR reads, yielding one entry per CDR3 protein. The sample shows roughly 380,000 distinct CDR3 sequences, roughly 14% of them seen only once. The sample consisted of blood. The receptors were sampled from a woman between 55 and 75 years old with Graves' hyperthyroidism. Each CDR3 is given with its conserved first and last residue. The order of the fields is V gene, D gene, clone size, J gene, CDR3 protein, CDR3 DNA. A D gene is named only where the DNA matches it firmly. Only some rows state a clone size, as once, few, many or a class for expanded clones.

V: TRBV6-1; D: -; size: -; J: TRBJ2-6; CDR3: CASDNDSGANVLTF; DNA: TGTGCCAGCGATAACGACTCTGGGGCCAACGTCCTGACTTTC
V: TRBV11-2; D: TRBD1; size: many; J: TRBJ2-5; CDR3: CASSTTGGQGETQYF; DNA: TGTGCCAGCAGCACAACAGGGGGCCAGGGGGAGACCCAGTACTTC
V: TRBV6-5; D: -; size: many; J: TRBJ1-1; CDR3: CASITGMNTEAFF; DNA: TGTGCCAGCATTACAGGAATGAACACTGAAGCTTTCTTT
V: TRBV20-1; D: -; size: few; J: TRBJ2-5; CDR3: CSATSRDPTQETQYF; DNA: TGCAGTGCTACTAGCCGGGACCCCACTCAAGAGACCCAGTACTTC
V: TRBV27; D: -; size: many; J: TRBJ2-5; CDR3: CASSWRSKGETQYF; DNA: TGTGCCAGCAGTTGGAGGTCGAAAGGGGAGACCCAGTACTTC
V: TRBV11-2; D: -; size: many; J: TRBJ1-3; CDR3: CASSSSTGLSGNTIYF; DNA: TGTGCCAGCAGCTCTTCGACAGGTCTCTCTGGAAACACCATATATTTT
V: TRBV27; D: TRBD2; size: many; J: TRBJ2-7; CDR3: CASRKTSGSSYEQYF; DNA: TGTGCCAGCAGAAAGACTAGCGGGAGCTCCTACGAGCAGTACTTC
V: TRBV27; D: -; size: -; J: TRBJ2-3; CDR3: CASSLNLGGSTDTQYF; DNA: TGTGCCAGCAGTTTAAATCTGGGCGGTAGCACAGATACGCAGTATTTT
V: TRBV11-2; D: -; size: many; J: TRBJ2-2; CDR3: CASSLEGPGELFF; DNA: TGTGCCAGCAGCTTAGAGGGACCCGGGGAGCTGTTTTTT
V: TRBV7-8; D: TRBD2; size: many; J: TRBJ2-5; CDR3: CASSSRTTSGRAGETQYF; DNA: TGTGCCAGCAGCTCCAGGACAACTAGCGGGAGGGCCGGAGAGACCCAGTACTTC
V: TRBV3-1; D: -; size: few; J: TRBJ1-4; CDR3: CASSTLQGGNEKLFF; DNA: TGTGCCAGCAGTACATTACAGGGAGGGAATGAAAAACTGTTTTTT
V: TRBV3-1; D: -; size: many; J: TRBJ1-2; CDR3: CASSQVANYGYTF; DNA: TGTGCCAGCAGCCAGGTAGCGAACTATGGCTACACCTTC
V: TRBV24-1; D: -; size: many; J: TRBJ2-7; CDR3: CATSEGFGAEQYF; DNA: TGTGCCACCAGTGAGGGCTTCGGGGCCGAGCAGTACTTC
V: TRBV3-1; D: TRBD1; size: once; J: TRBJ2-7; CDR3: CASSQALTDRGSYEQYF; DNA: TGTGCCAGCAGCCAAGCCCTCACCGACAGGGGCTCCTACGAGCAGTACTTC
V: TRBV3-1; D: -; size: many; J: TRBJ2-5; CDR3: CASSNERQGMQTQYF; DNA: TGTGCCAGCAGCAACGAGCGGCAGGGGATGCAGACCCAGTACTTC
V: TRBV10-3; D: TRBD2; size: many; J: TRBJ2-1; CDR3: CAISDQASGRAGNEQFF; DNA: TGTGCCATCAGTGATCAAGCTAGCGGGAGGGCTGGGAATGAGCAGTTCTTC
V: TRBV20-1; D: TRBD2; size: -; J: TRBJ2-3; CDR3: CSAKGLAGGTDTQYF; DNA: TGCAGTGCGAAGGGACTAGCGGGTGGCACAGATACGCAGTATTTT
V: TRBV7-9; D: -; size: few; J: TRBJ1-1; CDR3: CASSPVYGTEAFF; DNA: TGTGCCAGCAGCCCAGTATACGGCACTGAAGCTTTCTTT
V: TRBV20-1; D: -; size: many; J: TRBJ1-6; CDR3: CSARDLSVTQPNSPLHF; DNA: TGCAGTGCTAGAGATCTCAGCGTGACACAGCCGAATTCACCCCTCCACTTT
V: TRBV2; D: TRBD1; size: many; J: TRBJ1-1; CDR3: CASSARTGSDTEAFF; DNA: TGTGCCAGCAGTGCCCGGACAGGGTCGGACACTGAAGCTTTCTTT
V: TRBV19; D: TRBD2; size: -; J: TRBJ2-1; CDR3: CASSSLLAAGRDEQFF; DNA: TGTGCCAGTAGTAGCCTCCTAGCCGCCGGGAGGGATGAGCAGTTCTTC
V: TRBV20-1; D: TRBD2; size: many; J: TRBJ2-3; CDR3: CSARGRGGRAPFTDTQYF; DNA: TGCAGTGCTAGAGGACGTGGCGGGAGGGCCCCATTCACAGATACGCAGTATTTT
V: TRBV6-1; D: -; size: few; J: TRBJ1-5; CDR3: CASTRTLEPQHF; DNA: TGTGCCAGCACAAGGACTTTAGAGCCCCAGCATTTT
V: TRBV20-1; D: -; size: many; J: TRBJ2-7; CDR3: CSAREGSSYEQYF; DNA: TGCAGTGCTAGAGAAGGTAGCTCCTACGAGCAGTACTTC
V: TRBV20-1; D: TRBD1; size: many; J: TRBJ2-5; CDR3: CSARGTVEKTQYF; DNA: TGCAGTGCTAGGGGGACAGTGGAGAAGACCCAGTACTTC
V: TRBV5-1; D: -; size: -; J: TRBJ1-2; CDR3: CASSLGGTESYGYTF; DNA: TGCGCCAGCAGCTTGGGAGGGACGGAAAGTTATGGCTACACCTTC
V: TRBV6-1; D: TRBD2; size: -; J: TRBJ2-1; CDR3: CASSGLGAGANEQFF; DNA: TGTGCCAGCAGCGGACTTGGAGCGGGAGCGAATGAGCAGTTCTTC
V: TRBV11-2; D: -; size: many; J: TRBJ1-4; CDR3: CASTPTRRWEKLFF; DNA: TGTGCCAGCACTCCTACCAGACGATGGGAAAAACTGTTTTTT
V: TRBV19; D: TRBD2; size: few; J: TRBJ2-1; CDR3: CASTTGLAGSNEQFF; DNA: TGTGCCAGTACCACCGGACTAGCGGGTTCCAATGAGCAGTTCTTC
V: TRBV2; D: TRBD2; size: -; J: TRBJ2-1; CDR3: CASRSGLAEPNEQFF; DNA: TGTGCCAGCAGATCGGGACTAGCGGAGCCCAATGAGCAGTTCTTC
V: TRBV5-1; D: -; size: many; J: TRBJ2-7; CDR3: CASSRDRPYEQYF; DNA: TGCGCCAGCAGTCGGGACCGACCGTACGAGCAGTACTTC
V: TRBV27; D: TRBD2; size: -; J: TRBJ2-7; CDR3: CASSKGLAGGVSVQYF; DNA: TGTGCCAGCAGTAAGGGACTAGCGGGAGGAGTGTCGGTGCAGTACTTC
V: TRBV7-8; D: TRBD1; size: many; J: TRBJ2-7; CDR3: CASSLWDSLYEQYF; DNA: TGTGCCAGCAGCTTATGGGACAGCCTCTACGAGCAGTACTTC
V: TRBV19; D: TRBD2; size: -; J: TRBJ2-3; CDR3: CASRSGLAGLGDTQYF; DNA: TGTGCCAGTCGAAGCGGGCTAGCGGGCTTAGGAGATACGCAGTATTTT
V: TRBV12-3/TRBV12-4; D: -; size: many; J: TRBJ2-3; CDR3: CASSFQGGTDTQYF; DNA: TGTGCCAGCAGTTTCCAGGGAGGCACAGATACGCAGTATTTT
V: TRBV18; D: -; size: few; J: TRBJ1-5; CDR3: CASSPRLAGVNSNQPQHF; DNA: TGTGCCAGCTCACCTCGTTTGGCAGGGGTTAATAGCAATCAGCCCCAGCATTTT
V: TRBV7-9; D: TRBD1; size: many; J: TRBJ2-5; CDR3: CASSSGTGARGETQYF; DNA: TGTGCCAGCAGTTCCGGGACAGGGGCTCGGGGGGAGACCCAGTACTTC
V: TRBV7-6; D: TRBD1; size: many; J: TRBJ2-7; CDR3: CASSDLDRVRHEQYF; DNA: TGTGCCAGCAGCGACCTGGACAGGGTTCGCCACGAGCAGTACTTC
V: TRBV19; D: -; size: few; J: TRBJ1-2; CDR3: CASTPGTANGYTF; DNA: TGTGCCAGTACGCCGGGGACCGCTAATGGCTACACCTTC
V: TRBV6-1; D: TRBD1; size: few; J: TRBJ2-3; CDR3: CASSTRTGGEADTQYF; DNA: TGTGCCAGCAGTACACGGACAGGGGGGGAGGCAGATACGCAGTATTTT
V: TRBV20-1; D: TRBD2; size: many; J: TRBJ2-1; CDR3: CSATLISERGFDNEQFF; DNA: TGCAGTGCTACCCTTATTTCAGAGCGGGGGTTTGACAATGAGCAGTTCTTC
V: TRBV20-1; D: TRBD1; size: many; J: TRBJ1-2; CDR3: CSARASGTGGDGYTF; DNA: TGCAGTGCTAGAGCCTCCGGGACAGGGGGCGATGGCTACACCTTC
V: TRBV20-1; D: -; size: -; J: TRBJ1-2; CDR3: CSARWGAYGYTF; DNA: TGCAGTGCTAGGTGGGGCGCCTATGGCTACACCTTC